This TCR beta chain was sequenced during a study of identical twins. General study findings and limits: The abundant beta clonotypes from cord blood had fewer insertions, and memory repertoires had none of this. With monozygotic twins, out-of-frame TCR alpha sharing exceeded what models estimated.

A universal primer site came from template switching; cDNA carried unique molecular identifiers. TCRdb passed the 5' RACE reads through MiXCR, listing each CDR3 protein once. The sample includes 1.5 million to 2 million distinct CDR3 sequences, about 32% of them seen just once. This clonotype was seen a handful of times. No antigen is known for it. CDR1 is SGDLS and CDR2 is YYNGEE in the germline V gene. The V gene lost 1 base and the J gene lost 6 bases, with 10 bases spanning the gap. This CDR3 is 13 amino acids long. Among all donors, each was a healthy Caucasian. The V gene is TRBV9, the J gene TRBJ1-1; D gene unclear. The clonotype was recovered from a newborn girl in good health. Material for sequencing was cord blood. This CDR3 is CASSVTGSSEAFF. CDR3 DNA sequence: TGTGCCAGCAGCGTAACGGGATCCTCTGAAGCTTTCTTT.